The clone carrying this TCR beta chain was seen only a few times. Its specificity is not known. These data come from a study of T cell responses to AZD1222 COVID-19 vaccine. General study points: Baseline antibody screening turned up just a handful of seropositive AZD1222 recipients.

Trimming took 6 bases from V and 1 from J; bases not matched to a gene: 0. The CDR3 is 14 residues long. The germline V gene has CDR1 MGHDK and CDR2 SYGVNS. Pooling was applied to second doses at about 4 or about 12 weeks. The repertoire was sequenced with immunoSEQ multiplex PCR; TCRdb's copy has only in-frame clones and lacks some. The sample has fewer than 150,000 clones, about 86% seen once. The sequencing here drew on peripheral blood, taken 28 days after the second AZD1222 dose. The chain couples TRBV25-1 to TRBJ2-5, with TRBD1 matching over 12 bases. The sequence came from an adult who received the AZD1222 COVID-19 vaccine. The chain's CDR3 is CASRGQGAQETQYF. CDR3 sequence (DNA): TGTGCCAGCAGGGGACAGGGGGCCCAAGAGACCCAGTACTTC.